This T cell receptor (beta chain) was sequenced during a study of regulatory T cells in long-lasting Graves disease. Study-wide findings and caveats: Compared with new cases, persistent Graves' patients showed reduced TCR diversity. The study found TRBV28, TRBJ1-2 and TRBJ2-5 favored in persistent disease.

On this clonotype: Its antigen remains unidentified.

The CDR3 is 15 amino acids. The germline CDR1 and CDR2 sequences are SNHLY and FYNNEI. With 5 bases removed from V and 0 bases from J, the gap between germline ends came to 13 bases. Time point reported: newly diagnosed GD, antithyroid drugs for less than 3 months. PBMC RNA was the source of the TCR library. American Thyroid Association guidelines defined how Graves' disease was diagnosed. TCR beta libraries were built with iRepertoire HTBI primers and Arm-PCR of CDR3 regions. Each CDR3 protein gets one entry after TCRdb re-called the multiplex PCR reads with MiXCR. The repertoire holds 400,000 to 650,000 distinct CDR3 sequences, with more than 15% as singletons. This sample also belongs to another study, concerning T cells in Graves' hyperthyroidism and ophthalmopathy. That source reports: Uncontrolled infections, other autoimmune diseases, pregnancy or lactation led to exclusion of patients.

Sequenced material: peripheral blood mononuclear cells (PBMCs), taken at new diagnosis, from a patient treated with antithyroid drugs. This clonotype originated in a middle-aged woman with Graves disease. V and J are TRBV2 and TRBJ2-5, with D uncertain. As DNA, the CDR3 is TGTGCCAGCAGTCCCGGGTCGAATGACCAAGAGACCCAGTACTTC. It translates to CASSPGSNDQETQYF.